This record looks at one T cell receptor beta chain sequence and its context. Its antigen is as yet unknown. The sample is drawn from a study of cytomegalovirus exposure and HLA in healthy donors. The wider study: It was reported in a later analysis that the 95 to 150 validation repertoires used the same platform as the roughly 700 first-cohort repertoires.

The study's findings and limits: Usually a TCR sequence was rare, but some public TCRs were found in many donors. Altogether, some 170 TCR beta chains were recorded as cytomegalovirus-associated.

Assay: immunoSEQ multiplex PCR; the TCRdb copy retains only in-frame clones and omits some. The sample comprises some 340,000 clones, 75% to 90% of which are singletons, and about 1% rests with the top ten. CDR1 LNHDA and CDR2 SQIVND come from the germline V gene (reference sequence). Unmatched junction bases numbered 1, after V lost 6 bases and J lost 0 bases. The CDR3 has 13 residues. This TCR was sampled from a woman in her twenties or thirties in good health and CMV-seropositive. The V and J genes are TRBV19 and TRBJ2-7; 8 bases are a match to TRBD1. Sequenced input: PBMCs. The CDR3: CASRGTGSYEQYF. The CDR3 DNA sequence: TGTGCCAGTAGAGGGACAGGCTCCTACGAGCAGTACTTC.